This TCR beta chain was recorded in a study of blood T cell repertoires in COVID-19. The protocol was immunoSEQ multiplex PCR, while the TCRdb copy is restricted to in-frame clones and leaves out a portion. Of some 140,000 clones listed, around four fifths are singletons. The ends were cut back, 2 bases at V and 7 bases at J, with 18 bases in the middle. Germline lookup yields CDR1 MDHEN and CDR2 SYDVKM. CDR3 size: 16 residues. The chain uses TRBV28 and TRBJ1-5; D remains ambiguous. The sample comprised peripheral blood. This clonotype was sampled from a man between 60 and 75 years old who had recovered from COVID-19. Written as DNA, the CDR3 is TGTGCCAGCAGTTTAAGTTCCGGGAATCTATTGCAGCCCCAGCATTTT. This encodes CASSLSSGNLLQPQHF.